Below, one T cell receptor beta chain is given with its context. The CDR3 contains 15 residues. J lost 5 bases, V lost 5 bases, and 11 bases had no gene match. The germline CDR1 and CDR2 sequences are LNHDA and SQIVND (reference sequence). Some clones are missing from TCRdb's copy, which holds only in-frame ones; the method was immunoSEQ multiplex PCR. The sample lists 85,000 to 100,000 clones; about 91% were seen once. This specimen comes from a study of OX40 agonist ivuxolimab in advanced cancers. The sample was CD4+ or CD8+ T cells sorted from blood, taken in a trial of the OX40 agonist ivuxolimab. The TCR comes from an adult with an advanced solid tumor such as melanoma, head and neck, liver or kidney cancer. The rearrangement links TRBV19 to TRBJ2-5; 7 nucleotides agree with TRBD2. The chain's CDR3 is CASSLLAGEVETQYF. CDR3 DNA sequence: TGTGCCAGTAGTTTGCTGGCGGGAGAGGTCGAGACCCAGTACTTC.